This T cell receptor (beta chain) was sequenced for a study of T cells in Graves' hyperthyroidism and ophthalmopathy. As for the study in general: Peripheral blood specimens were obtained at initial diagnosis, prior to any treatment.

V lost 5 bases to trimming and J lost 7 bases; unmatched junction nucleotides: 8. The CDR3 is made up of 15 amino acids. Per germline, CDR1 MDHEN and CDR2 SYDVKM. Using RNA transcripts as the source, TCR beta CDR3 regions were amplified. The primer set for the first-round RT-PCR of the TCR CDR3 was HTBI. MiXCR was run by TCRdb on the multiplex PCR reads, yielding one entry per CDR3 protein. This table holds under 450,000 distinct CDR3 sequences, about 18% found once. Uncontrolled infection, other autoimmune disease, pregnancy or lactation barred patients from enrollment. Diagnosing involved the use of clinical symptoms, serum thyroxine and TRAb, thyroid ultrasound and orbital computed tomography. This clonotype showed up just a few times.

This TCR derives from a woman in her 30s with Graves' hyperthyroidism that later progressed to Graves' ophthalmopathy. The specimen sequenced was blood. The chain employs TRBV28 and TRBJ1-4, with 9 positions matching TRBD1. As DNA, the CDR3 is TGTGCCAGCAGTCCCTCGACAGGGGGAAGTGAAAAACTGTTTTTT. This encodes CASSPSTGGSEKLFF.